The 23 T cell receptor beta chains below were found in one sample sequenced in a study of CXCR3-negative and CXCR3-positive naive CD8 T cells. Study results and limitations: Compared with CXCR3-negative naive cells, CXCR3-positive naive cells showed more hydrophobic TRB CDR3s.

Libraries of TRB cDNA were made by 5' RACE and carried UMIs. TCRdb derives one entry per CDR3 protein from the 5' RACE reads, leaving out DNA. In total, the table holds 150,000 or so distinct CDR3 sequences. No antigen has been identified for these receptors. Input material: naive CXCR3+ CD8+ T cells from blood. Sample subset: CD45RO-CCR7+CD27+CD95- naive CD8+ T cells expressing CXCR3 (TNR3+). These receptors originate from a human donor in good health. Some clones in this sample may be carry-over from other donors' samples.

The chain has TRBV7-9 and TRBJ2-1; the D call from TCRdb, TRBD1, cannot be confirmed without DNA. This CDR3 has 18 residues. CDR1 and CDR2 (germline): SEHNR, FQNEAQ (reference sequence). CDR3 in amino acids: CASSHPLDGGVTYNEQFF.

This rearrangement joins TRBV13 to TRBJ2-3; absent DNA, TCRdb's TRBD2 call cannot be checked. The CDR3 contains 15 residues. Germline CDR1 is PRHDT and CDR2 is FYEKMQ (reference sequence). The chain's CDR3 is CASSPTAGETDTQYF.

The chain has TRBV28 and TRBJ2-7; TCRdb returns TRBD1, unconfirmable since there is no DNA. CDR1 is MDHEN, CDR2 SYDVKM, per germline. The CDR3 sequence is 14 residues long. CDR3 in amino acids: CASSYQGSGYEQYF.

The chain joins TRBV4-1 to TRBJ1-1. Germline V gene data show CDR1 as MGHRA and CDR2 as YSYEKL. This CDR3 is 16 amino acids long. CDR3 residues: CASSQGIHPLNTEAFF.

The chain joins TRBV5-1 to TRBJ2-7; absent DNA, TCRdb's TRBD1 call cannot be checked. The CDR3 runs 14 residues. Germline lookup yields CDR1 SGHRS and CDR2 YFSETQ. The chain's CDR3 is CASSEGQGAYEQYF.

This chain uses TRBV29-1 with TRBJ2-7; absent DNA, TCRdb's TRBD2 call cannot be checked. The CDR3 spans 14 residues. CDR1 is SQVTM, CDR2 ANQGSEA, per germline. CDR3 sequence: CSVEFGGPTYEQYF.

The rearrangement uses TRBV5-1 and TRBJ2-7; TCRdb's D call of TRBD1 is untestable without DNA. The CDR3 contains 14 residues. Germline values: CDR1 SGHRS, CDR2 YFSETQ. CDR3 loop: CASNLNGGDYEQYF.

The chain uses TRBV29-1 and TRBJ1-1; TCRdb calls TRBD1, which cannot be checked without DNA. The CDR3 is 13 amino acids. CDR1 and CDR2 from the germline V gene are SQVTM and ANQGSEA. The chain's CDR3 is CSGRGQEDTEAFF.

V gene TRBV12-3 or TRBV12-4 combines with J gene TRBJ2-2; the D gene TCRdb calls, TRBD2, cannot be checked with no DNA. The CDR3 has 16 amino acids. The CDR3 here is CASKHGTTGGSGELFF.

The CDR3 is CASSLIYLPLNEQFF. This sequence joins TRBV5-6 and TRBJ2-1. Germline V gene sequence: CDR1 SGHDT, CDR2 YYEEEE. This CDR3 has 15 amino acids.

The CDR3 here is CASSLGPLGVEQYF. The chain uses TRBV5-5 and TRBJ2-7; the TRBD2 assignment by TCRdb is unverifiable without DNA. This CDR3 has 14 amino acids. CDR1 is SGHKS and CDR2 is YYEKEE in the germline V gene (reference sequence).

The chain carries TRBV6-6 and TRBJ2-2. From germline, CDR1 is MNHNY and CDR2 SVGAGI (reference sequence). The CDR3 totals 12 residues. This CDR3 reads CASSLDSGELFF.

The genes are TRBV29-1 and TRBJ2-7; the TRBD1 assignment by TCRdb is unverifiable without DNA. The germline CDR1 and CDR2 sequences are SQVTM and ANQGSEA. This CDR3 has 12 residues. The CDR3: CSVRTGGHEQYF.

The CDR3 is CASSLATSGRSRSYEQYF. The chain employs TRBV27 and TRBJ2-7; as DNA is missing, the TRBD2 call by TCRdb cannot be tested. Germline CDR1 and CDR2: MNHEY and SMNVEV (reference sequence). The CDR3 consists of 18 residues.

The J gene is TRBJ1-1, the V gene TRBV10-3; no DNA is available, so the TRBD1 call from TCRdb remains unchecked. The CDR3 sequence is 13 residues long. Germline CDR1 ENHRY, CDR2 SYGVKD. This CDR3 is CASVDRSGTEAFF.

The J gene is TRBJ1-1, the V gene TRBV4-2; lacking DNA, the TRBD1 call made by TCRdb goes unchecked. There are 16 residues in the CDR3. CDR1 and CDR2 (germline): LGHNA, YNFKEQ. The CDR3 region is CASSRTSQGIGTEAFF.

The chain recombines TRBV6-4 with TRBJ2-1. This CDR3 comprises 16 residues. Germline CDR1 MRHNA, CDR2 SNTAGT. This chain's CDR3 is CASSDSVESSYNEQFF.

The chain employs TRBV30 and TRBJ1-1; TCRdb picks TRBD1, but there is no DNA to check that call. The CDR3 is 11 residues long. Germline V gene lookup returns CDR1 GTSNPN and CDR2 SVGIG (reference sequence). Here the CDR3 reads CAWTPGVEAFF.

The CDR3 here is CASSSGTSGGAQFF. V gene TRBV7-9 combines with J gene TRBJ2-1; TCRdb's D call, TRBD2, is unchecked because there is no DNA. Germline CDR1 is SEHNR and CDR2 is FQNEAQ (reference sequence). There are 14 residues in the CDR3.

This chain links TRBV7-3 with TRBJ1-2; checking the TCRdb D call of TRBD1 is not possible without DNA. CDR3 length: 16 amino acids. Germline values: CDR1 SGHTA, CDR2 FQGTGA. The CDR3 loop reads CASSSRGGTGSYGYTF.

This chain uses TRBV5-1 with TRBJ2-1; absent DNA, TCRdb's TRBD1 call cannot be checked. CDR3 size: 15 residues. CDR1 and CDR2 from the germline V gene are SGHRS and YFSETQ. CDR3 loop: CASSYWDRGYNEQFF. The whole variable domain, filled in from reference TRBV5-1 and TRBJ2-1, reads KAGVTQTPRYLIKTRGQQVTLSCSPISGHRSVSWYQQTPGQGLQFLFEYFSETQRNKGNFPGRFSGRQFSNSRSEMNVSTLELGDSALYLCASSYWDRGYNEQFFGPGTRLTVL.

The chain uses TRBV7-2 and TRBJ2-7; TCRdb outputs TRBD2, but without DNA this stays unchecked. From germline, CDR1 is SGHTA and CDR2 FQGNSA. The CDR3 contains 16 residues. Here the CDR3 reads CASSLEVRIGGYEQYF.

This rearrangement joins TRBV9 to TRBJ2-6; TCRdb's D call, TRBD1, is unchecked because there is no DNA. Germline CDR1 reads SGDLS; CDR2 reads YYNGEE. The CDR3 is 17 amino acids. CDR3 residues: CASSPPRGRSGANVLTF.